The 13 T cell receptor beta chains below were found in one sample sequenced in a study of chemoradiotherapy in HPV16-positive cancers. Generated by immunoSEQ multiplex PCR, the TCRdb table keeps only in-frame clones and is missing some. The sample shows 6,500 to 8,500 clones, over 75% of them seen only once. The sample was tumor tissue, taken from a patient who underwent chemoradiotherapy. Source of these receptors: a human donor with HPV-associated anogenital cancer.

The V call is TRBV11-2, the J call TRBJ1-2; TRBD1 is a possible D gene (5 bases). CDR3 size: 12 residues. Germline values: CDR1 SGHAT, CDR2 FQNNGV. Trimming took 5 bases from V and 5 from J, leaving 9 bases between them. The CDR3 sequence is CASSPREYGYTF. The DNA for the CDR3 is TGTGCCAGCAGCCCCAGGGAGTATGGCTACACCTTC.

V usage is TRBV18 and J usage is TRBJ2-3; D ambiguous. Trimming pared 2 bases from V and 0 bases from J, leaving 12 bases between. This CDR3 contains 16 residues. CDR1 is KGHSH and CDR2 is LQKENI in the germline V gene. The CDR3: CASSPVYAPSTDTQYF. The DNA for the CDR3 is TGTGCCAGCTCACCAGTCTATGCTCCTAGCACAGATACGCAGTATTTT.

This clone has more than one count but fewer than ten. This chain links TRBV7-9 with TRBJ2-3; the D is unclear. V was clipped by 2 bases and J by 7 bases, with 4 bases between them. Germline V gene sequence: CDR1 SEHNR, CDR2 FQNEAQ (reference sequence). The CDR3 runs to 11 residues. CDR3 bases: TGTGCCAGCAGCTTAATAAATACGCAGTATTTT. It is translated as CASSLINTQYF.

The V gene is TRBV23-1, the J gene TRBJ2-1; 9 nucleotides agree with TRBD2. TRBV23-1 is identified as an open reading frame with a role that is uncertain. The CDR3 has 16 amino acids. Germline trimming cut 0 bases from V and 8 bases from J; bases unmatched to any gene: 8. The CDR3 sequence: CASSQSASGILDEQFF. For the CDR3, the DNA is TGCGCCAGCAGTCAATCGGCTAGCGGGATACTCGATGAGCAGTTCTTC.

V and J are TRBV6-5 and TRBJ2-1, with TRBD2 matching 10 bases. The CDR3 covers 15 residues. Per germline, CDR1 MNHEY and CDR2 SVGAGI. V lost 2 bases to trimming and J lost 10 bases; unmatched junction nucleotides: 8. In DNA form, the CDR3 reads TGTGCCAGCAGTTACGGGGCTAGCGGGAGACGAGAGCAGTTCTTC. Translation: CASSYGASGRREQFF.

The chain carries TRBV30 and TRBJ1-2, with a possible D match to TRBD1 (5 bases). CDR3 length: 10 amino acids. Trimming shortened V by 2 bases and J by 10 bases, and 8 bases separated the two germline ends. The V gene's germline CDR1 is GTSNPN and CDR2 SVGIG (reference sequence). The CDR3 bases are TGTGCCTGGAGTAGACAGCTCTACACCTTC. As protein: CAWSRQLYTF.

The chain has TRBV5-1 and TRBJ2-1; TRBD2 might be the D (6 bases). Germline V CDR1 and CDR2: SGHRS, YFSETQ. Trimming took off 0 bases at V and 2 bases at J, with 9 bases between the two ends. The CDR3 runs 15 residues. Here the CDR3 DNA reads TGCGCCAGCAGCTTGGAAGGGACTCCCTACAATGAGCAGTTCTTC. It specifies CASSLEGTPYNEQFF. The full variable domain, rest sourced from reference TRBV5-1 and TRBJ2-1, is KAGVTQTPRYLIKTRGQQVTLSCSPISGHRSVSWYQQTPGQGLQFLFEYFSETQRNKGNFPGRFSGRQFSNSRSEMNVSTLELGDSALYLCASSLEGTPYNEQFFGPGTRLTVL.

The chain is built from TRBV20-1 and TRBJ1-1; no clear D. Germline V gives CDR1 DFQATT, CDR2 SNEGSKA (reference sequence). Trimming stripped 8 bases from V and 1 base from J, with 8 bases between. The CDR3 runs to 11 residues. CDR3 nucleotide sequence: TGCAGTACGGAACAGAACACTGAAGCTTTCTTT. Protein: CSTEQNTEAFF.

This clone was picked up one time. The sample carries other DNA sequences with the same CDR3. V usage is TRBV5-8 and J usage is TRBJ2-5; the D is unclear. V was cut by 1 base and J by 2 bases, with 6 bases left in between. Germline V gene lookup returns CDR1 SGHTS and CDR2 YDEGEE. This CDR3 is 13 amino acids long. Written as DNA, the CDR3 is TGTGCCAGCAGCTTGTGGCAACAAGAGACCCAGTACTTC. Its translation: CASSLWQQETQYF.

This clone has only a few counts. The J gene is TRBJ2-2, the V gene TRBV7-9; 7 nucleotides agree with TRBD2. In germline, CDR1 is SEHNR, CDR2 FQNEAQ (reference sequence). The CDR3 consists of 15 residues. V lost 4 bases and J lost 6; bases outside the gene matches: 8. The CDR3 bases are TGTGCCAGCAGCTACAAGGCGGGAGCATCCGGGGAGCTGTTTTTT. Translation: CASSYKAGASGELFF.

The V gene is TRBV6-5, the J gene TRBJ2-3; possible D gene TRBD2, 5 bases. Trimming took off 6 bases at V and 3 bases at J, with 13 bases between the two ends. Germline CDR1 and CDR2: MNHEY and SVGAGI. This CDR3 spans 14 amino acids. CDR3 coding DNA: TGTGCCAGCAGGCCCAGCCCGGGGACAGATACGCAGTATTTT. Amino acids: CASRPSPGTDTQYF.

The V and J genes are TRBV5-4 and TRBJ2-7, with 10 bases lining up with TRBD1. Germline CDR1 SGHNT, CDR2 YYREEE (reference sequence). This CDR3 is built from 17 residues. V was clipped by 4 bases and J by 3 bases; unmatched bases: 13. The CDR3 DNA reads TGTGCCAGCAGCAAATTAAATCGAGGACAGGGGGACTACGAGCAGTACTTC. It encodes CASSKLNRGQGDYEQYF.

The chain uses TRBV12-2 and TRBJ2-2; the table calls TRBD2, which could not be checked here. TRBV12-2 is designated a pseudogene. The CDR3 is 17 amino acids. The CDR3 DNA sequence: TGTGCAAGTCGCTGGACTAGCGGGGGGGCAAACACCGGGGAGCTGTTTTTT. As protein: CASRWTSGGANTGELFF.